This section outlines one TCR beta chain sequence together with its context. The data originate from a study of blood T cell repertoires in COVID-19. Germline V gene data show CDR1 as PRHDT and CDR2 as FYEKMQ (reference sequence). Trimming removed 3 bases at V and 1 base at J, with 17 bases between. This CDR3 spans 17 amino acids. TCRdb's copy holds only in-frame clones and misses some; the assay was immunoSEQ multiplex PCR. The data contain roughly 220,000 clones, roughly 85% of them seen just once; the ten biggest clones take up around 2%. Sequencing used peripheral blood. The rearrangement links TRBV13 to TRBJ2-3; tentative D call: TRBD2 (7 bases). This receptor was taken from a man aged 25-40 years who had recovered from COVID-19. In DNA, the CDR3 is TGTGCCAGCAGCTTTGGTGCGGGCGGGGGCCGCACAGATACGCAGTATTTT. Protein: CASSFGAGGGRTDTQYF.